The 18 T cell receptor beta chains below were found in one sample sequenced in a study of T cell responses to AZD1222 COVID-19 vaccine. TCRdb's copy holds only in-frame clones and misses some; the assay was immunoSEQ multiplex PCR. Here the sample spans roughly 140,000 clones, more than 90% being singletons. The material was peripheral blood, obtained on day 0 of AZD1222 vaccination. These receptor sequences come from an adult in good health.

The chain combines TRBV18 with TRBJ2-7; no firm D call. The ends were cut back, 2 bases at V and 0 bases at J, with 5 bases in the middle. CDR1 is KGHSH, CDR2 LQKENI, per germline. CDR3 length: 13 amino acids. CDR3 protein: CASSPASSYEQYF. The CDR3 DNA follows: TGTGCCAGCTCACCAGCTTCCTCCTACGAGCAGTACTTC.

This chain links TRBV5-5 with TRBJ2-6; D assignment may be TRBD1 or TRBD2 (5 bases each). CDR1 is SGHKS and CDR2 is YYEKEE in the germline V gene (reference sequence). CDR3 length: 19 residues. V was cut by 4 bases and J by 0 bases, with 20 bases left in between. The CDR3 nucleotides read TGTGCCAGCAGCCACGGGACCTCCATCGGAGACTCTGGGGCCAACGTCCTGACTTTC. Its protein is CASSHGTSIGDSGANVLTF. Combining the CDR3 with reference TRBV5-5 and TRBJ2-6 gives the whole variable domain DAGVTQSPTHLIKTRGQQVTLRCSPISGHKSVSWYQQVLGQGPQFIFQYYEKEERGRGNFPDRFSARQFPNYSSELNVNALLLGDSALYLCASSHGTSIGDSGANVLTFGAGSRLTVL.

In DNA, the CDR3 is TGTGCCAGCAGTTTTTTCAGGGCGAACACTGAAGCTTTCTTT. This translates into CASSFFRANTEAFF. The chain recombines TRBV28 with TRBJ1-1; tentative D call: TRBD1 (5 bases). The length of the CDR3 is 14 residues. CDR1 and CDR2 from the germline V gene are MDHEN and SYDVKM. V lost 3 bases and J 1 base, leaving 9 bases between the germline ends.

V is TRBV9 and J is TRBJ2-1, with D possibly being TRBD1 or TRBD2 (6 bases each). Trimming took off 0 bases at V and 7 bases at J, with 14 bases between the two ends. The CDR3 has 15 amino acids. Germline V gene sequence: CDR1 SGDLS, CDR2 YYNGEE. CDR3 DNA sequence: TGTGCCAGCAGCGTAGGAGGGGGGCGGAATAATGAGCAGTTCTTC. Protein sequence: CASSVGGGRNNEQFF.

J is TRBJ2-1 and V is TRBV9, with D possibly being TRBD2 (5 bases). Germline-derived CDR1 and CDR2 are SGDLS and YYNGEE. The CDR3 runs to 14 residues. V was cut by 2 bases and J by 4 bases, with 10 bases left in between. The CDR3 region is CASSVRDGYNEQFF. CDR3 nucleotide sequence: TGTGCCAGCAGCGTTCGGGATGGGTACAATGAGCAGTTCTTC.

The chain recombines TRBV6-1 with TRBJ2-6; no firm D call. The CDR3 runs 17 residues. Germline V lookup: CDR1 MNHNS, CDR2 SASEGT. V shed 3 bases and J shed 0 bases, with 12 bases lying between them. CDR3 residues: CASSEVIVGSGANVLTF. CDR3 DNA: TGTGCCAGCAGTGAGGTTATAGTGGGCTCTGGGGCCAACGTCCTGACTTTC.

The rearrangement links TRBV5-1 to TRBJ2-2; unclear D gene. Germline V gives CDR1 SGHRS, CDR2 YFSETQ. The CDR3 totals 16 residues. The V and J ends lost 1 base and 2 bases respectively, with 12 bases between them. The DNA for the CDR3 is TGCGCCAGCAGCTTGAGTTCCCAGACTAACACCGGGGAGCTGTTTTTT. This translates into CASSLSSQTNTGELFF.

The rearrangement uses TRBV4-1 and TRBJ2-7; D uncertain. The CDR3 runs 14 residues. Trimming pared 4 bases from V and 7 bases from J, leaving 17 bases between. Germline V gene sequence: CDR1 MGHRA, CDR2 YSYEKL. In DNA form, the CDR3 reads TGCGCCAGCAGCCGGACCCTGGGGATAGGGGAGCAGTACTTC. Protein: CASSRTLGIGEQYF.

The chain joins TRBV27 to TRBJ2-3; 8 bases are a match to TRBD2. The CDR3 contains 15 residues. Looked up from germline, CDR1 is MNHEY and CDR2 is SMNVEV (reference sequence). Trimming removed 8 bases from V and 6 bases from J; junction bases left unmatched: 13. CDR3 region: CASGSGTRVWDTQYF. The CDR3, as DNA: TGTGCCAGCGGCTCGGGGACTAGGGTTTGGGATACGCAGTATTTT.

V and J are TRBV27 and TRBJ1-4; a weak D match, TRBD1 (6 bases). V was shortened by 4 bases and J by 8 bases, with 17 bases between the two germline ends. Looked up from germline, CDR1 is MNHEY and CDR2 is SMNVEV (reference sequence). This CDR3 has 15 residues. The CDR3 DNA reads TGTGCCAGCAGTTCCGGGACAAGTGTGGAGGAAAAACTGTTTTTT. The encoded protein is CASSSGTSVEEKLFF.

The CDR3 DNA reads as TGCGCCAGCAGTGGGGGGGACGGCTCTAACTATGGCTACACCTTC. This sequence encodes CASSGGDGSNYGYTF. The rearrangement links TRBV23-1 to TRBJ1-2; D possibly corresponds to TRBD1 (5 bases). TRBV23-1 is reported as an ORF; its role is uncertain. The CDR3 runs 15 residues. With 5 bases removed from V and 0 bases from J, the gap between germline ends came to 13 bases.

CDR3 in amino acids: CASSLAGNTGELFF. The CDR3 coding sequence is TGCGCCAGCAGCTTGGCGGGTAACACCGGGGAGCTGTTTTTT. The V call is TRBV5-1, the J call TRBJ2-2; D gene uncertain. This CDR3 contains 14 residues. Germline V gene data show CDR1 as SGHRS and CDR2 as YFSETQ. V dropped 0 bases and J dropped 2 bases, with 5 bases sitting between them.

This clone was counted once. This chain uses TRBV7-9 with TRBJ2-7; TRBD2 matches at 11 bases. The CDR3 extends over 15 amino acids. The junction had 3 bases not matched to a gene; V was cut back by 3 bases and J by 2 bases. Germline CDR1 and CDR2: SEHNR and FQNEAQ (reference sequence). CDR3 nucleotide sequence: TGTGCCAGCAGCTTCGGTAGCGGGAGGGCCTACGAGCAGTACTTC. Its protein product is CASSFGSGRAYEQYF.

V gene TRBV27 combines with J gene TRBJ2-1; 9 bases are a match to TRBD2. There are 18 residues in the CDR3. V dropped 2 bases and J dropped 0; count of bases not matched to a gene: 8. Germline V lookup: CDR1 MNHEY, CDR2 SMNVEV (reference sequence). The CDR3 region is CASSLLLAGYSSYNEQFF. For the CDR3, the DNA is TGTGCCAGCAGTTTACTTCTAGCGGGGTATAGCTCCTACAATGAGCAGTTCTTC.

CDR3 residues: CASSVLGQGTQETQYF. The CDR3, as DNA: TGCGCCAGCAGCGTTTTGGGACAGGGAACCCAAGAGACCCAGTACTTC. The chain is built from TRBV5-1 and TRBJ2-5; 9 nucleotides line up with TRBD1. This CDR3 comprises 16 residues. Looked up from germline, CDR1 is SGHRS and CDR2 is YFSETQ. V was pared by 4 bases and J by 1 base, with 8 bases of the junction left unmatched. Filled out from reference TRBV5-1 and TRBJ2-5, the complete variable domain reads KAGVTQTPRYLIKTRGQQVTLSCSPISGHRSVSWYQQTPGQGLQFLFEYFSETQRNKGNFPGRFSGRQFSNSRSEMNVSTLELGDSALYLCASSVLGQGTQETQYFGPGTRLLVL.

This chain links TRBV9 with TRBJ2-7, with D tentatively TRBD1 (6 bases). CDR3 length: 14 residues. Germline assignment: CDR1 SGDLS and CDR2 YYNGEE. V shed 1 base and J shed 4 bases, with 12 bases lying between them. For the CDR3, the DNA is TGTGCCAGCAGCGTATTGCAGACAGGTTACGAGCAGTACTTC. Translation gives CASSVLQTGYEQYF.

CDR3 sequence: CASSPGTSGIGEQYF. DNA of the CDR3: TGTGCCAGCTCACCTGGGACTAGCGGGATAGGCGAGCAGTACTTC. The chain employs TRBV18 and TRBJ2-7, with TRBD2 identical over 13 bases. The ends lost 3 bases at V and 6 bases at J; junction bases unmatched: 5. CDR3 size: 15 residues. Per germline, CDR1 KGHSH and CDR2 LQKENI.

This clone has more than one count but fewer than ten. V gene TRBV7-8 combines with J gene TRBJ1-6; D is undetermined. The CDR3 extends over 14 amino acids. The V and J ends lost 2 bases and 6 bases respectively, with 8 bases between them. Germline V gives CDR1 SGHVS, CDR2 FQNEAQ. The CDR3 DNA follows: TGTGCCAGCAGCTTAAGGAGTCTTAATTCACCCCTCCACTTT. Its protein is CASSLRSLNSPLHF.